The 5 T cell receptor beta chains reported below all come from one sample, sequenced in a study of blood T cell repertoires in COVID-19. The protocol was immunoSEQ multiplex PCR, while the TCRdb copy is restricted to in-frame clones and leaves out a portion. The sample shows about 220,000 clones, about 82% of them seen only once. The sequencing sample was made of peripheral blood. The receptors shown here come from a woman aged 65 to 85 with COVID-19, enrolled during active disease.

The genes are TRBV7-5 and TRBJ2-3; the listed D gene, TRBD2, was not tested against the DNA. TRBV7-5 constitutes a pseudogene. This CDR3 has 15 amino acids. The CDR3 DNA follows: TGTGCCAGGCCGAGGTTTTTGGAGGTTGACGATACGCAGTATTTT. Translating it yields CARPRFLEVDDTQYF.

V is TRBV7-3 and J is TRBJ2-3; D gene unclear. CDR1 is SGHTA and CDR2 is FQGTGA in the germline V gene. Trimming cost V 1 base and J 2 bases, with 10 bases left between them. CDR3 length equals 15 residues. The CDR3 reads CASSLRGPSTDTQYF. The CDR3 region has the DNA TGTGCCAGCAGCTTAAGAGGTCCTTCCACAGATACGCAGTATTTT.

This clone was seen a handful of times. CDR3 DNA: TGTGCCAGCAGCTTCCTTCCGGTCACCAACACTGAAGCTTTCTTT. This sequence encodes CASSFLPVTNTEAFF. The chain employs TRBV7-2 and TRBJ1-1; D ambiguous. Trimming removed 3 bases from V and 2 bases from J, with 13 bases in between. Germline V gene data show CDR1 as SGHTA and CDR2 as FQGNSA. This CDR3 has 15 amino acids.

The chain links TRBV7-2 to TRBJ2-1; TRBD2 is a possible D gene (6 bases). V lost 5 bases to trimming and J lost 2 bases, with 13 bases between them. Germline V gene lookup returns CDR1 SGHTA and CDR2 FQGNSA. The CDR3 totals 15 residues. The CDR3 nucleotides read TGTGCCAGCAGCCCCGAGAGCGGGCCCTACAATGAGCAGTTCTTC. Amino acids: CASSPESGPYNEQFF.

The chain joins TRBV27 to TRBJ1-2; D perhaps matches TRBD1 (5 bases). V shed 2 bases and J shed 8 bases, with 18 bases lying between them. CDR3 length: 15 residues. CDR1 and CDR2 from the germline V gene are MNHEY and SMNVEV (reference sequence). The CDR3 coding sequence is TGTGCCAGCAGTTTAGCTCCGGGACTCTACATCGGCTACACCTTC. Its protein is CASSLAPGLYIGYTF.